These 22 T cell receptor beta chains share one sample of origin, sequenced in a study of CD8 T cells in ankylosing spondylitis. TCRdb independently ran MiXCR on the 5' RACE reads; one entry per CDR3 protein. Among fewer than 200,000 distinct CDR3 sequences listed, 18% were seen once. Sequencing was done on a sample of blood, either unsorted or a sorted T cell fraction (not recorded which). These receptors were obtained from a male donor aged 10 to 30 with ankylosing spondylitis or in good health (not recorded which).

This clonotype came up many times. V usage is TRBV10-3 and J usage is TRBJ2-3; TRBD2 matches at 11 bases. Germline V gene lookup returns CDR1 ENHRY and CDR2 SYGVKD. V lost 6 bases, J lost 6 bases, and 8 bases stayed unmatched. The CDR3 is 15 amino acids. Here the CDR3 DNA reads TGTGCCATCAGCGGTAGCGGGAGGGCCGGGGATACGCAGTATTTT. Protein: CAISGSGRAGDTQYF.

V usage is TRBV4-3 and J usage is TRBJ1-1; 8 bases agree with TRBD1. The V gene's germline CDR1 is LGHNA and CDR2 YSLEER. V lost 2 bases and J lost 7; bases outside the gene matches: 6. The CDR3 sequence is 14 residues long. CDR3 in DNA: TGCGCCAGCAGCCAAACAGGGGGTCTAGGTGAAGCTTTCTTT. It yields the protein CASSQTGGLGEAFF.

This clonotype showed up many times. The V gene is TRBV5-6, the J gene TRBJ2-3; TRBD2 aligns across 7 bases. The CDR3 has 14 residues. V dropped 7 bases and J dropped 0; count of bases not matched to a gene: 5. Germline V gene lookup returns CDR1 SGHDT and CDR2 YYEEEE. CDR3 amino acids: CASGDYHSTDTQYF. The CDR3 bases are TGTGCCAGCGGGGACTACCATAGCACAGATACGCAGTATTTT.

The CDR3 is CASSTGGNTGELFF. In DNA, the CDR3 is TGTGCCAGCAGCACAGGTGGGAACACCGGGGAGCTGTTTTTT. The V and J genes are TRBV6-5 and TRBJ2-2; D is possibly TRBD1 (5 bases). With 6 bases removed from V and 1 base from J, the gap between germline ends came to 9 bases. The CDR3 sequence is 14 residues long. Germline CDR1 and CDR2: MNHEY and SVGAGI.

This clonotype was picked up many times. J is TRBJ2-5 and V is TRBV2; tentative D call: TRBD2 (6 bases). Trimming removed 0 bases from V and 5 bases from J, with 13 bases in between. Germline CDR1 reads SNHLY; CDR2 reads FYNNEI. CDR3 length: 15 amino acids. CDR3 sequence (DNA): TGTGCCAGCAGTGAAGCTAGGACGAGCGGGGAGACCCAGTACTTC. This translates into CASSEARTSGETQYF.

This clonotype was recorded many times. V usage is TRBV4-3 and J usage is TRBJ2-3; 14 nucleotides match TRBD2. The CDR3 extends over 19 amino acids. CDR1 is LGHNA, CDR2 YSLEER, per germline. V was clipped by 1 base and J by 5 bases; unmatched bases: 11. Here the CDR3 DNA reads TGCGCCAGCAGCCAAGTTCGACTAGCGGGAGGGCCCGGGGTAGATACGCAGTATTTT. This gives the protein CASSQVRLAGGPGVDTQYF.

There are many counts of this clonotype. V is TRBV12-3 or TRBV12-4 and J is TRBJ2-3; tentative D call: TRBD2 (6 bases). Deletions cut 6 bases from V and 6 bases from J, with 16 bases between. The CDR3 extends over 14 amino acids. The chain's CDR3 is CASSWGDRNDTQYF. The CDR3 nucleotides read TGTGCCAGCAGCTGGGGGGACCGAAATGATACGCAGTATTTT.

This clonotype showed up many times. At one of its ends the junction is not consistent with the germline gene, which may arise from a read error. Written as DNA, the CDR3 is TGTGCCAGCATCTTAGGGGGACAGAACCACGAGCAGTACTTC. Amino acids: CASILGGQNHEQYF. This chain uses TRBV7-9 with TRBJ2-7; 7 positions match TRBD1. Germline CDR1 SEHNR, CDR2 FQNEAQ (reference sequence). CDR3 size: 14 residues.

The chain links TRBV18 to TRBJ1-1; perhaps TRBD1 as D (6 bases). Trimming stripped 5 bases from V and 2 bases from J, with 12 bases between. Germline V lookup: CDR1 KGHSH, CDR2 LQKENI. The CDR3 sequence is 14 residues long. CDR3 nucleotides: TGTGCCAGCTCATCCACAGGGACCAACACTGAAGCTTTCTTT. Translation gives CASSSTGTNTEAFF.

There are many counts of this clonotype. V gene TRBV12-3 or TRBV12-4 combines with J gene TRBJ2-7; possible D gene TRBD1, 6 bases. This CDR3 is 13 amino acids long. Trimming removed 3 bases from V and 5 bases from J, with 11 bases in between. The CDR3 loop reads CASSFVGANEQYV. In DNA, the CDR3 is TGTGCCAGCAGTTTTGTGGGGGCGAACGAGCAGTACGTC.

The chain employs TRBV27 and TRBJ2-1; perhaps TRBD1 as D (6 bases). Trimming shortened V by 5 bases and J by 6 bases, and 8 bases separated the two germline ends. The CDR3 sequence is 12 residues long. Germline assignment: CDR1 MNHEY and CDR2 SMNVEV (reference sequence). CDR3 nucleotide sequence: TGTGCCAGCAGTACGACAGGCAATGAGCAGTTCTTC. Protein sequence: CASSTTGNEQFF.

This clonotype was detected many times. The chain combines TRBV25-1 with TRBJ1-4; no reliable D call. Trimming took off 4 bases at V and 1 base at J, with 13 bases between the two ends. Germline-derived CDR1 and CDR2 are MGHDK and SYGVNS. There are 16 residues in the CDR3. CDR3 sequence (DNA): TGTGCCAGCAGTGCCTCCTGGGGAGGAACTAATGAAAAACTGTTTTTT. It yields the protein CASSASWGGTNEKLFF.

V and J are TRBV5-1 and TRBJ1-5, with a weak D call TRBD1 (5 bases). CDR1 and CDR2 from the germline V gene are SGHRS and YFSETQ. Trimming took 4 bases from V and 3 from J, leaving 11 bases between them. This CDR3 comprises 14 residues. The CDR3 region is CASSRGGVNQPQHF. The CDR3 DNA follows: TGCGCCAGCAGCCGGGGGGGGGTCAATCAGCCCCAGCATTTT.

This clonotype was picked up many times. The genes are TRBV20-1 and TRBJ1-5, with D possibly matching TRBD1 (5 bases). The germline gives CDR1 DFQATT, CDR2 SNEGSKA (reference sequence). V shed 6 bases and J shed 6 bases, with 21 bases lying between them. This CDR3 comprises 15 residues. The CDR3 reads CSAKQGTDSRQPQHF. The CDR3 region has the DNA TGCAGTGCCAAGCAGGGTACAGATTCCCGTCAGCCCCAGCATTTT.

This clonotype was counted ten times or more. The chain uses TRBV12-3 or TRBV12-4 and TRBJ1-1; D gene ambiguous. Trimming took 4 bases from V and 5 from J, leaving 8 bases between them. CDR3 length: 12 residues. This chain's CDR3 is CASSWRETEAFF. CDR3 nucleotide sequence: TGTGCCAGCAGTTGGAGGGAAACTGAAGCTTTCTTT.

Many counts were recorded for this clonotype. Written as DNA, the CDR3 is TGCGCCAGCAGGCAATCAGGGGCGGTGAACACCGGGGAGCTGTTTTTT. As protein: CASRQSGAVNTGELFF. The rearrangement links TRBV4-3 to TRBJ2-2; D perhaps matches TRBD1 (6 bases). CDR1 and CDR2 (germline): LGHNA, YSLEER. Between the trimmed V and J ends, which lost 6 bases and 1 base, there was a span of 15 bases. The CDR3 sequence is 16 residues long.

Many counts were recorded for this clonotype. The genes are TRBV12-3 or TRBV12-4 and TRBJ2-1, with TRBD1 as a possible D gene (6 bases). The CDR3 has 14 amino acids. The V and J ends lost 5 bases and 4 bases respectively, with 12 bases between them. CDR3 loop: CASSPSQGYNEQFF. Written as DNA, the CDR3 is TGTGCCAGCAGTCCCTCACAGGGATACAATGAGCAGTTCTTC.

This clonotype was observed at least ten times. The V call is TRBV27, the J call TRBJ1-5; no clear D gene. The CDR3 extends over 17 amino acids. CDR1 is MNHEY, CDR2 SMNVEV, per germline (reference sequence). V was shortened by 3 bases and J by 2 bases, with 17 bases between the two germline ends. CDR3 sequence (DNA): TGTGCCAGCAGTTTCCTAGGCGGCCTTGGAGGCAATCAGCCCCAGCATTTT. This translates into CASSFLGGLGGNQPQHF.

The chain couples TRBV10-3 to TRBJ2-5; 7 bases map to TRBD1. The V segment lost 2 bases and the J segment 5 bases; nucleotides outside the gene matches: 5. CDR3 length equals 14 residues. The germline gives CDR1 ENHRY, CDR2 SYGVKD. CDR3 sequence (DNA): TGTGCCATCAGTGAGCGACAGGGTGGCGAGACCCAGTACTTC. It translates to CAISERQGGETQYF.

The sample holds many counts of this clonotype. The CDR3 spells CASSLQRAANQPQHF. CDR3 nucleotides: TGTGCCAGCAGTTTACAGCGGGCGGCTAATCAGCCCCAGCATTTT. This chain joins TRBV12-3 or TRBV12-4 and TRBJ1-5; D remains unclear. Deletions cut 2 bases from V and 4 bases from J, with 12 bases between. The CDR3 covers 15 residues.

There are many counts of this clonotype. The chain links TRBV12-3 or TRBV12-4 to TRBJ2-7; 12 bases match TRBD2. V lost 6 bases, J lost 4 bases, and 4 bases stayed unmatched. CDR3 size: 14 residues. CDR3: CASRPTSGSYEQYF. CDR3 nucleotide sequence: TGTGCCAGCAGACCGACTAGCGGGAGTTACGAGCAGTACTTC.

This clonotype has a count of ten or more. The gene calls are TRBV11-2 and TRBJ2-3; D is perhaps TRBD1 or TRBD2 (5 bases each). Germline V lookup: CDR1 SGHAT, CDR2 FQNNGV. The CDR3 is 15 residues long. V dropped 0 bases and J dropped 6 bases, with 13 bases sitting between them. As DNA, the CDR3 is TGTGCCAGCAGCTTAGATGTGAGGGGAGCGGATACGCAGTATTTT. It is translated as CASSLDVRGADTQYF.